These 14 T cell receptor beta chains share one sample of origin, sequenced in a study of blood T cell repertoires in COVID-19. The method was immunoSEQ multiplex PCR; TCRdb's version includes in-frame clones alone and lacks a portion of them. The data show some 45,000 clones, with 70% to 90% seen just once and 25% to 35% held by the top ten. The specimen was peripheral blood. The source is a woman older than 75 with acute or convalescent COVID-19.

This clone was seen more than once but under ten times. The chain combines TRBV4-1 with TRBJ1-5, with TRBD1 matching 7 bases. The V and J ends lost 5 bases and 0 bases, in that order; junction bases with no gene match: 7. The CDR3 spans 16 residues. CDR1 MGHRA and CDR2 YSYEKL come from the germline V gene. The CDR3 loop reads CASSWGGTDSNQPQHF. The DNA of the CDR3 is TGCGCCAGCAGCTGGGGCGGGACAGATAGCAATCAGCCCCAGCATTTT.

V gene TRBV5-1 combines with J gene TRBJ1-2; no definite D call. Germline CDR1 SGHRS, CDR2 YFSETQ. The V end was cut by 4 bases, the J end by 0 bases, with 10 bases between. The CDR3 runs to 14 residues. The CDR3 DNA reads as TGCGCCAGCAGCGTCCAGATTTCTAACTATGGCTACACCTTC. Translating it yields CASSVQISNYGYTF.

The chain combines TRBV5-1 with TRBJ1-5; 8 bases line up with TRBD1. The CDR3 is 15 amino acids. V shed 10 bases, J shed 4 bases, and the junction held 13 bases outside the gene matches. The germline gives CDR1 SGHRS, CDR2 YFSETQ. The chain's CDR3 is CASSPQGGSNQPQHF. CDR3 nucleotide sequence: TGCGCCTCCTCTCCACAGGGGGGGTCAAATCAGCCCCAGCATTTT.

The gene calls are TRBV18 and TRBJ2-5; TRBD1 matches 8 bases. Germline V lookup: CDR1 KGHSH, CDR2 LQKENI. V dropped 4 bases and J dropped 2; count of bases not matched to a gene: 9. The CDR3 contains 16 residues. The CDR3 nucleotides read TGTGCCAGCTCACTTTCGGGACAGGTAGCACAAGAGACCCAGTACTTC. Amino acid sequence: CASSLSGQVAQETQYF.

The rearrangement uses TRBV12-3 or TRBV12-4 and TRBJ1-5; D not resolved. CDR3 size: 12 residues. Trimming took 5 bases from V and 2 from J, leaving 4 bases between them. The DNA of the CDR3 is TGTGCCAGCAGTCCGGGCAATCAGCCCCAGCATTTT. Protein sequence: CASSPGNQPQHF.

The rearrangement links TRBV7-2 to TRBJ2-5, with a weak D call TRBD2 (6 bases). This CDR3 is built from 15 residues. Germline lookup yields CDR1 SGHTA and CDR2 FQGNSA. Trimming removed 4 bases at V and 2 bases at J, with 14 bases between. The CDR3 DNA sequence: TGTGCCAGCAGCTCACGGGTTGGGGGGCAAGAGACCCAGTACTTC. This encodes CASSSRVGGQETQYF.

This clone is a singleton in its sample. As DNA, the CDR3 is TGTGCCAGCAGCGTAGGAGTACCCGGCACAGATACGCAGTATTTT. Residues: CASSVGVPGTDTQYF. The chain uses TRBV9 and TRBJ2-3; D is unresolved. Trimming took off 0 bases at V and 1 base at J, with 9 bases between the two ends. CDR1 and CDR2 from the germline V gene are SGDLS and YYNGEE. The CDR3 is made up of 15 amino acids.

Only one count was recorded for this clone. The CDR3 sequence: CASSLAEHPLGGYTF. The CDR3 coding sequence is TGTGCCAGCAGCTTAGCCGAACACCCCCTTGGTGGCTACACCTTC. This rearrangement joins TRBV7-9 to TRBJ1-2; D not resolved. V gave up 0 bases and J gave up 7 bases, with 15 bases separating them. This CDR3 comprises 15 residues. CDR1 and CDR2 from the germline V gene are SEHNR and FQNEAQ (reference sequence).

The chain couples TRBV5-6 to TRBJ2-7, with a possible D match to TRBD2 (6 bases). V shed 2 bases and J shed 7 bases, with 16 bases lying between them. Germline-derived CDR1 and CDR2 are SGHDT and YYEEEE. This CDR3 has 14 amino acids. In nucleotides, the CDR3 is TGTGCCAGCAGCTTAAATAGCGGATCTAGGGAGCAGTACTTC. Its translation: CASSLNSGSREQYF.

The genes are TRBV19 and TRBJ2-5, with D perhaps TRBD2 (5 bases). Trimming took 1 base from V and 2 from J, leaving 5 bases between them. Looked up from germline, CDR1 is LNHDA and CDR2 is SQIVND (reference sequence). This CDR3 has 13 amino acids. Here the CDR3 reads CASSIGLQETQYF. The CDR3 DNA is TGTGCCAGTAGTATAGGACTACAAGAGACCCAGTACTTC.

The chain couples TRBV7-2 to TRBJ2-7; 10 bases line up with TRBD2. The germline V gene encodes CDR1 SGHTA and CDR2 FQGNSA. The CDR3 loop spans 15 amino acids. V lost 5 bases and J lost 2; bases outside the gene matches: 6. The CDR3, as DNA: TGTGCCAGCAGCCCCACTAGCGGGGAGACCTACGAGCAGTACTTC. Translating gives CASSPTSGETYEQYF.

J is TRBJ2-3 and V is TRBV5-1, with D tentatively TRBD1 (7 bases). Trimming removed 1 base at V and 6 bases at J, with 12 bases between. In germline, CDR1 is SGHRS, CDR2 YFSETQ. CDR3 length: 14 amino acids. The CDR3 here is CASSLSAGGDTQYF. CDR3 bases: TGCGCCAGCAGCTTGTCGGCAGGGGGGGATACGCAGTATTTT.

In DNA, the CDR3 is TGTGCCAGTAGTATCCGGTTGGGACACCCCACCGGGGAGCTGTTTTTT. Its translation is CASSIRLGHPTGELFF. This chain links TRBV19 with TRBJ2-2; TRBD1 is a possible D gene (6 bases). Trimming pared 3 bases from V and 4 bases from J, leaving 15 bases between. The CDR3 has 16 amino acids. CDR1 is LNHDA, CDR2 SQIVND, per germline (reference sequence).

The chain joins TRBV7-9 to TRBJ2-2, with D perhaps TRBD1 (6 bases). Trimming cost V 2 bases and J 3 bases, with 7 bases left between them. Germline CDR1 SEHNR, CDR2 FQNEAQ (reference sequence). The CDR3 spans 14 residues. CDR3 coding DNA: TGTGCCAGCAGCTTACAGGGGTACACCGGGGAGCTGTTTTTT. Amino acids: CASSLQGYTGELFF.